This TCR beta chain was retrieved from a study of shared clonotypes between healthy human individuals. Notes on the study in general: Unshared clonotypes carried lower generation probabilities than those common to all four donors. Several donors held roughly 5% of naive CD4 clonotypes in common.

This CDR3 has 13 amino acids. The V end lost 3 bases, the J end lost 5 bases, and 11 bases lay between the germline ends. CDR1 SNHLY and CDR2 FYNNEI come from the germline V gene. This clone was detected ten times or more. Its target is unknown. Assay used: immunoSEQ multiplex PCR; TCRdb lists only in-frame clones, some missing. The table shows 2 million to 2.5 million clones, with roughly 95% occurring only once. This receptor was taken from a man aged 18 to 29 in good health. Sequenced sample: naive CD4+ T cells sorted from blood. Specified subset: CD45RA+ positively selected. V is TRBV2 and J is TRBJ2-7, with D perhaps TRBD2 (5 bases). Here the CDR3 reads CASSEREYNEQYF. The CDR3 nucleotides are TGTGCCAGCAGTGAGAGGGAATATAACGAGCAGTACTTC.